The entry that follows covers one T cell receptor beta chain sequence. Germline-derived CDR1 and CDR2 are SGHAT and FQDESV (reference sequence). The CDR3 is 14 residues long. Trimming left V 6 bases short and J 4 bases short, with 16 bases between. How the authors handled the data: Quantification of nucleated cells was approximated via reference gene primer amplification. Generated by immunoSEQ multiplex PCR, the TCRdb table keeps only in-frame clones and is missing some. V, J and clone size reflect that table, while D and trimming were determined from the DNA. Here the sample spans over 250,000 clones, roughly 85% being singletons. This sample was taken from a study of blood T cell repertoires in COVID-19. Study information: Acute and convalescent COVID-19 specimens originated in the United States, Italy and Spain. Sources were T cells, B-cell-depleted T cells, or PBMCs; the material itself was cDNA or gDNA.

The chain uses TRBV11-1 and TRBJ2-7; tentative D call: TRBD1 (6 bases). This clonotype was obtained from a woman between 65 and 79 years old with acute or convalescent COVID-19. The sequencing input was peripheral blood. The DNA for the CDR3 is TGTGCCAGCAGTTCCTCACAGGGCACATACGAGCAGTACTTC. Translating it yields CASSSSQGTYEQYF.